The T cell receptor (beta chain) described here comes from a study of shared clonotypes between healthy human individuals. Evenly divided among several immunoSEQ plates was the genomic DNA of each subset. Sequencing was performed with immunoSEQ multiplex PCR; in TCRdb, only in-frame clones are kept and a portion is missing. This table has about a million clones, approximately 80% appearing once. The specimen sequenced was memory CD4+ T cells from PBMCs. Subset reported: CD45RA-negative fraction. The TCR originated in a man between 18 and 29 years old in good health. Some clones in this sample may be carry-over from other donors' samples.

The CDR3 here is CSVLSAVNTEAFF. The CDR3 coding sequence is TGCAGCGTTCTTTCAGCCGTGAACACTGAAGCTTTCTTT. V gene TRBV29-1 combines with J gene TRBJ1-1; no reliable D call. Trimming shortened V by 5 bases and J by 0 bases, and 10 bases separated the two germline ends. This CDR3 comprises 13 residues. The V gene's germline CDR1 is SQVTM and CDR2 ANQGSEA.